One and the same sample provided the 18 T cell receptor beta chains below, sequenced in a study of CD8+CD57+ T cells in acquired aplastic anemia. The template used for profiling TCR beta VDJ and CDR3 was genomic DNA. TCRdb redid the calling of the reads with MiXCR, one entry per CDR3 protein. The data hold approximately 380,000 distinct CDR3 sequences, with approximately 70% observed a single time. What was sequenced was sorted CD4+, CD8+, or CD8+CD57+ T cells (not recorded which) from PBMCs. Every receptor here comes from a human donor in good health, serving as a control.

The sample holds a few counts of this clonotype. Given a much more abundant clone one base away, this may be a read error. Without the conserved terminal phenylalanine or tryptophan, this CDR3 likely stems from a read error. The rearrangement links TRBV12-3 or TRBV12-4 to TRBJ1-1; the D is unclear. CDR3 length: 13 amino acids. Between the trimmed V and J ends, which lost 4 bases and 2 bases, there was a span of 8 bases. The CDR3 DNA reads as TGTGCCAGCAGTTCTAGGTCAAACACTGAAGCTTTCTCT. It is translated as CASSSRSNTEAFS.

This chain joins TRBV9 and TRBJ1-5; a weak D match, TRBD1 (5 bases). The germline V and J ends were trimmed by 3 bases and 11 bases, with 18 bases remaining between them. CDR1 and CDR2 from the germline V gene are SGDLS and YYNGEE. The CDR3 extends over 14 amino acids. This chain's CDR3 is CASSAQQGEQTQHF. In nucleotides, the CDR3 is TGTGCCAGCAGCGCCCAGCAAGGGGAACAGACCCAGCATTTT.

In regard to this clonotype: Sequence at one end of the junction differs from germline and may be a read error. V and J are TRBV9 and TRBJ2-7, with 7 positions matching TRBD2. Germline V gene data show CDR1 as SGDLS and CDR2 as YYNGEE. This CDR3 region has 14 residues. CDR3: CASSPRSRGDYQHF. DNA of the CDR3: TGTGCCAGCAGTCCCCGTTCTCGGGGGGACTACCAGCACTTC.

The chain joins TRBV20-1 to TRBJ1-2; D is uncertain. This CDR3 has 14 amino acids. Germline V lookup: CDR1 DFQATT, CDR2 SNEGSKA (reference sequence). With 1 base removed from V and 4 bases from J, the gap between germline ends came to 13 bases. This CDR3 is CSARGRRRGYGYTF. The DNA of the CDR3 is TGCAGTGCTAGAGGTCGACGCCGGGGCTATGGCTACACCTTC.

As for this clonotype: One end of the junction varies from germline; a read error may be responsible. This chain joins TRBV9 and TRBJ2-1, with TRBD1 matching 11 bases. Germline lookup yields CDR1 SGDLS and CDR2 YYNGEE. This CDR3 is 13 amino acids long. The chain's CDR3 is CGSSKFRTGGSQF. CDR3 in DNA: TGTGGCAGCAGCAAATTTAGGACAGGGGGCAGTCAGTTC.

As to this clonotype: This clone may be a read error of a much larger clone one base away. This sequence joins TRBV30 and TRBJ1-3; D is perhaps TRBD1 (5 bases). The CDR3 runs to 14 residues. Germline assignment: CDR1 GTSNPN and CDR2 SVGIG (reference sequence). Trimming cost V 0 bases and J 2 bases, with 8 bases left between them. CDR3 bases: TGTGCCTGGAGTGTTTCGACAGCTGGAAACACCATATATTTT. Protein sequence: CAWSVSTAGNTIYF.

There are many counts of this clonotype. The V gene is TRBV7-2, the J gene TRBJ2-5, with TRBD2 identical over 11 bases. The trim removed 0 bases at V and 4 bases at J, leaving 7 bases unmatched. The CDR3 contains 17 residues. Germline V CDR1 and CDR2: SGHTA, FQGNSA. The CDR3: CASSLAGLAAVGETQYF. The CDR3 region has the DNA TGTGCCAGCAGCTTAGCGGGACTAGCGGCGGTTGGAGAGACCCAGTACTTC.

Ten or more counts support this clonotype. The DNA for the CDR3 is TGTGCCAGCTCACCAGCCGGGACAGGGGGGAGTTCACCCCTCCACTTT. Protein sequence: CASSPAGTGGSSPLHF. The V and J genes are TRBV18 and TRBJ1-6; 11 bases agree with TRBD1. Losses at the gene ends were 2 bases for V and 9 bases for J; bases not matched to a gene: 6. Looked up from germline, CDR1 is KGHSH and CDR2 is LQKENI. The CDR3 runs 16 residues.

In the case of this clonotype: Germline and junction disagree at one end, which may indicate a read error. The gene calls are TRBV6-2 or TRBV6-3 and TRBJ1-6, with 7 bases aligning to TRBD1. The CDR3 length is 13 residues. Germline lookup yields CDR1 MNHEY and CDR2 SVGEGT. The CDR3 sequence: CASSYQGDSPFRF. CDR3 coding DNA: TGTGCCAGCAGTTACCAGGGGGACTCACCCTTCCGCTTT.

This clonotype has ten or more counts. The chain joins TRBV5-1 to TRBJ1-2; TRBD1 might be the D (5 bases). CDR3 length: 13 residues. Germline CDR1 is SGHRS and CDR2 is YFSETQ. Trimming cost V 4 bases and J 4 bases, with 11 bases left between them. CDR3 amino acids: CASSRDSIYGYTF. CDR3 coding DNA: TGCGCCAGCAGCCGTGACAGTATCTATGGCTACACCTTC.

About this clonotype: Because the CDR3's place on the DNA is in doubt, the DNA is left out and the CDR3 is given as listed by TCRdb. The chain recombines TRBV7-6 with TRBJ2-7. Ends included, the CDR3 has 15 residues. Germline V gene data show CDR1 as SGHVS and CDR2 as FNYEAQ. CDR3: CASSLVGNAQFFGYF.

This clonotype was recorded only once. The chain links TRBV7-2 to TRBJ1-1, with D perhaps TRBD1 (6 bases). Trimming left V 5 bases short and J 7 bases short, with 23 bases between. CDR1 is SGHTA, CDR2 FQGNSA, per germline. CDR3 length: 16 residues. The CDR3 nucleotides are TGTGCCAGCAGCCCCCGGGGAGGCAGGGGAGCCGGTGAAGCTTTCTTT. It translates to CASSPRGGRGAGEAFF.

This clonotype was seen at least ten times. The chain couples TRBV12-3 or TRBV12-4 to TRBJ2-3, with TRBD2 matching over 9 bases. The CDR3 loop spans 16 amino acids. The V gene end was trimmed by 5 bases and the J gene end by 0 bases; junction bases not matched to a gene: 6. The chain's CDR3 is CASSRISGGSTDTQYF. DNA of the CDR3: TGTGCCAGCAGTCGTATTAGCGGGGGTAGCACAGATACGCAGTATTTT.

The table lists this clonotype with many counts. The V call is TRBV9, the J call TRBJ1-1; no clear D. V was trimmed by 0 bases and J by 1 base, leaving 16 bases between them. This CDR3 spans 17 amino acids. CDR1 is SGDLS, CDR2 YYNGEE, per germline. The CDR3: CASSVGAALGWNTEAFF. Written as DNA, the CDR3 is TGTGCCAGCAGCGTAGGGGCCGCCTTAGGGTGGAACACTGAAGCTTTCTTT. Looking up the rest from reference TRBV9 and TRBJ1-1 gives the full variable domain: DSGVTQTPKHLITATGQRVTLRCSPRSGDLSVYWYQQSLDQGLQFLIQYYNGEERAKGNILERFSAQQFPDLHSELNLSSLELGDSALYFCASSVGAALGWNTEAFFGQGTRLTVV.

The chain is built from TRBV24-1 and TRBJ2-7, with D possibly matching TRBD1 (6 bases). CDR1 is KGHDR, CDR2 SFDVKD, per germline. The CDR3 covers 15 residues. Trimming shortened V by 7 bases and J by 7 bases, and 22 bases separated the two germline ends. In nucleotides, the CDR3 is TGTGCCACCAGCGCTCCAGGGGCGGCACATGAGGAGCAGTACTTC. Amino acid sequence: CATSAPGAAHEEQYF.

There are many counts of this clonotype. The V and J genes are TRBV29-1 and TRBJ1-5; maybe TRBD1 (6 bases). Trimming shortened V by 5 bases and J by 3 bases, and 11 bases separated the two germline ends. CDR3 length equals 13 residues. Germline V gene lookup returns CDR1 SQVTM and CDR2 ANQGSEA. CDR3 loop: CSVLDSLNQPQHF. As DNA, the CDR3 is TGCAGCGTTTTGGACAGTCTCAATCAGCCCCAGCATTTT. The variable domain in full, completed from reference TRBV29-1 and TRBJ1-5, reads SAVISQKPSRDICQRGTSLTIQCQVDSQVTMMFWYRQQPGQSLTLIATANQGSEATYESGFVIDKFPISRPNLTFSTLTVSNMSPEDSSIYLCSVLDSLNQPQHFGDGTRLSIL.

This chain links TRBV20-1 with TRBJ1-4; D remains ambiguous. In germline, CDR1 is DFQATT, CDR2 SNEGSKA (reference sequence). V lost 3 bases, J lost 12 bases, and 14 bases lay in between. The CDR3 is made up of 12 amino acids. The CDR3 region has the DNA TGCAGTGCTAGCGGGAGGGTATATGAACTGTTTTTT. It translates to CSASGRVYELFF.

This rearrangement joins TRBV7-2 to TRBJ1-6; D gene ambiguous. The CDR3 loop spans 15 amino acids. CDR1 and CDR2 from the germline V gene are SGHTA and FQGNSA. Trimming removed 8 bases from V and 19 bases from J, with 30 bases in between. The CDR3 region has the DNA TGTGCCAGCCAATTGCGTCCCCGTATGGAACCCCACATACACTTT. It specifies CASQLRPRMEPHIHF.